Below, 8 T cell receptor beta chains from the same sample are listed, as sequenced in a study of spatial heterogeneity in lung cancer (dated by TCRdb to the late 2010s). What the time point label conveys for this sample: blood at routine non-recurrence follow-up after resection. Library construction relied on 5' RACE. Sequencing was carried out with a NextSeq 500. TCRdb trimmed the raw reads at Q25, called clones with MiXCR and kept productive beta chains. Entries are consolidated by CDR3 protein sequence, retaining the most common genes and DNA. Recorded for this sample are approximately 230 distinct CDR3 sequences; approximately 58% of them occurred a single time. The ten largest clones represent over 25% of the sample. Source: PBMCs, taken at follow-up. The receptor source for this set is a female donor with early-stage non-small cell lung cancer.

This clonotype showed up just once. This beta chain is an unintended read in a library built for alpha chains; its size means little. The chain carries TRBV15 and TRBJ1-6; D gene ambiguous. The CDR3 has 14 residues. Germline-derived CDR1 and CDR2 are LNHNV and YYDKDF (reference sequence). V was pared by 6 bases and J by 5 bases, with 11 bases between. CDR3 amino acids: CATRRTENNSPLHF. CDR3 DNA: TGTGCCACCAGGAGGACTGAGAATAATTCACCCCTCCACTTT.

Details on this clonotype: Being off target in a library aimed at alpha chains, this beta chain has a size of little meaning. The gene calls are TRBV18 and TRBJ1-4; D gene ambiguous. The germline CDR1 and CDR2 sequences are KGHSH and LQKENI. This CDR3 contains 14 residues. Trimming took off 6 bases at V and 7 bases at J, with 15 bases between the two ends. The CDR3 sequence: CASSHGDRFEKLFF. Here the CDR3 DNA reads TGTGCCAGCTCGCACGGAGACCGGTTTGAAAAACTGTTTTTT.

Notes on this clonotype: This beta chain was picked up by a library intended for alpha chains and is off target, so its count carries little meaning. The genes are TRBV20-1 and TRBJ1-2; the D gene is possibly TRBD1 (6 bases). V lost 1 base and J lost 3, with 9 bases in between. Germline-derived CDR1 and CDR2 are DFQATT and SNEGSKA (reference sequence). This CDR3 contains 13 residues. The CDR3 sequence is CSARAQGDYGYTF. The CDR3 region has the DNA TGCAGTGCTAGAGCACAGGGTGACTATGGCTACACCTTC.

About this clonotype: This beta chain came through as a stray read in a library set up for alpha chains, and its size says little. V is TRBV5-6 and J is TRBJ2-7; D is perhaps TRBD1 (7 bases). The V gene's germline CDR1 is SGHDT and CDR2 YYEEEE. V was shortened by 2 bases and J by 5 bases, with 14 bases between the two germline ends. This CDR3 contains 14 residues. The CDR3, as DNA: TGTGCCAGCAGCTTTCGCAGGGGGGCCAACGAGCAGTACTTC. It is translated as CASSFRRGANEQYF.

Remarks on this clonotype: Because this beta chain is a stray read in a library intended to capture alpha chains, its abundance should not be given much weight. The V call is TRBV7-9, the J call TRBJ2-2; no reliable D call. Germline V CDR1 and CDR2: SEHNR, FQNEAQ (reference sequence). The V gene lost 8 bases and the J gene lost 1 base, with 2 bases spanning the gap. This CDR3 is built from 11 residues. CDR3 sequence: CASGNTGELFF. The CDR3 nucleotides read TGTGCCAGCGGGAACACCGGGGAGCTGTTTTTT.

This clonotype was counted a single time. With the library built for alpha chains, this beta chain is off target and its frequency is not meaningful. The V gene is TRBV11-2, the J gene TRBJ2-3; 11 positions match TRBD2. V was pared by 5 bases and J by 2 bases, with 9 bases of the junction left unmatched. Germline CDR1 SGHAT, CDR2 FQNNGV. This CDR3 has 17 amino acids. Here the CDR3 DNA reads TGTGCCAGCAGCCCAAGACCGGGACTAGCGGCCACAGATACGCAGTATTTT. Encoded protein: CASSPRPGLAATDTQYF.

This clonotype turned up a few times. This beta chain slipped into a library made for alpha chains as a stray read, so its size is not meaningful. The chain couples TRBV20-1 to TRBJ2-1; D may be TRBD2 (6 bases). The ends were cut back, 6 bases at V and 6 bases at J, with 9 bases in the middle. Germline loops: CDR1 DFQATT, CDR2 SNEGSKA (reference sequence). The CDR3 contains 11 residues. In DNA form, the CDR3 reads TGCAGTGCCAGCGGGCCCAATGAGCAGTTCTTC. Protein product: CSASGPNEQFF.

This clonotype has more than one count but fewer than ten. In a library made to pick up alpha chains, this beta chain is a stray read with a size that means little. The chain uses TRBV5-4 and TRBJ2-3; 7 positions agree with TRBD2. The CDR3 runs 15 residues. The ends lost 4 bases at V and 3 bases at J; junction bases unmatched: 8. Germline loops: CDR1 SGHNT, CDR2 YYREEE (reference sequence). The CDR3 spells CASSPRGVETDTQYF. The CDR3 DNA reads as TGTGCCAGCAGCCCCCGGGGGGTCGAAACAGATACGCAGTATTTT.